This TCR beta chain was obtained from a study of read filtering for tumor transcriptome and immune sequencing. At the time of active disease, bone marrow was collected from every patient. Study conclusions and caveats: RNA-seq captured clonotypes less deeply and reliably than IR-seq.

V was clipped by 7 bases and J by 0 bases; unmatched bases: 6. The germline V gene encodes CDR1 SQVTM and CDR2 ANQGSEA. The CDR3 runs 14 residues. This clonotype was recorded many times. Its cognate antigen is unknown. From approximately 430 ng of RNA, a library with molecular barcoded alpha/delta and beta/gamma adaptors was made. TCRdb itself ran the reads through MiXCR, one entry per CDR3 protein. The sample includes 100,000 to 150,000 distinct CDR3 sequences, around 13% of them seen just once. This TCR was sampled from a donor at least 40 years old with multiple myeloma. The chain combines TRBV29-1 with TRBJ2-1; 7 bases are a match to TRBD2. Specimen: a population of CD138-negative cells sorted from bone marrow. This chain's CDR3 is CSASSGVSYNEQFF. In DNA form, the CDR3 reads TGCAGCGCTTCTAGCGGAGTCTCCTACAATGAGCAGTTCTTC.